The 3 T cell receptor beta chains below all came from one sample that was sequenced in a study of T and B cells in COVID-19 patients. Each TRB amplification used about 250-550 ng of genomic DNA from blood. BIOMED2 TRB-A/B primer pools were used in multiplex TRB PCR. TCRdb re-derived calls from the multiplex PCR reads in MiXCR, one entry per CDR3 protein. The sample carries over a thousand distinct CDR3 sequences, around 25% recorded once. The material sequenced was blood. These receptors all come from a human donor with active COVID-19.

The chain carries TRBV6-2 or TRBV6-3 and TRBJ2-1, with D maybe TRBD2 (6 bases). Germline CDR1 MNHEY, CDR2 SVGEGT. Trimming pared 4 bases from V and 5 bases from J, leaving 18 bases between. There are 16 residues in the CDR3. The CDR3 sequence: CASSWDQRAGNNEQFF. The CDR3 DNA reads as TGTGCCAGCAGTTGGGACCAGAGGGCGGGGAACAATGAGCAGTTCTTC.

There are a few counts of this clonotype. The chain combines TRBV20-1 with TRBJ2-7, with TRBD1 matching over 7 bases. Trimming at V came to 3 bases and at J to 3 bases, leaving 5 bases not matched to a gene. Germline V CDR1 and CDR2: DFQATT, SNEGSKA (reference sequence). This CDR3 has 13 residues. Here the CDR3 DNA reads TGCAGTGCTAGTGGAAGGGGGCGCTACGAGCAGTACTTC. This gives the protein CSASGRGRYEQYF.

This clonotype is medium-sized by share. V is TRBV6-2 or TRBV6-3 and J is TRBJ2-1; the match to TRBD2 covers 11 bases. This CDR3 is built from 15 residues. The germline V gene encodes CDR1 MNHEY and CDR2 SVGEGT. V was clipped by 2 bases and J by 10 bases; unmatched bases: 7. The CDR3 DNA reads TGTGCCAGCAGTTACGGGCTAGCGGGAGGCAACGAGCAGTTCTTC. Its translation is CASSYGLAGGNEQFF.